The clone carrying this TCR beta chain was seen once. The repertoire was sequenced with immunoSEQ multiplex PCR; TCRdb's copy has only in-frame clones and lacks some. The sample lists roughly 37,000 clones, 91% occurring once. The data derive from a study of T cell changes during pregnancy in multiple sclerosis. Trimming at V came to 0 bases and at J to 6 bases, leaving 3 bases not matched to a gene. The CDR3 is 15 amino acids. Germline CDR1 SGHVS, CDR2 FQNEAQ. V gene TRBV7-8 combines with J gene TRBJ1-5; 9 bases are a match to TRBD1. The sequence was collected from a female donor in good health, enrolled as a control in a pregnancy study. The sample in question was CD4+ T cells from peripheral blood mononuclear cells, obtained in the second trimester of pregnancy. CDR3 in DNA: TGTGCCAGCAGCTTAGCCCGGGACAGGGTTCAGCCCCAGCATTTT. Translated: CASSLARDRVQPQHF.